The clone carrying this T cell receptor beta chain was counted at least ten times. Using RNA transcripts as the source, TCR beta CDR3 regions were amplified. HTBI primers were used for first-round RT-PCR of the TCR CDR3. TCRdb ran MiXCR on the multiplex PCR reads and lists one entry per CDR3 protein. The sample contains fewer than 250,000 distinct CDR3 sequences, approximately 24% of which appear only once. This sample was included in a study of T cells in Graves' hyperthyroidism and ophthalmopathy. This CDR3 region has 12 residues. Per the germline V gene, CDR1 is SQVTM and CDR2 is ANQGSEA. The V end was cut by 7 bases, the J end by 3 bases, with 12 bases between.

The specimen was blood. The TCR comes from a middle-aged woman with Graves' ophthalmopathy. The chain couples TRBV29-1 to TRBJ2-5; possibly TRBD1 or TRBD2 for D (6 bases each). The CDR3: CSAERGEETQYF. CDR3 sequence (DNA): TGCAGCGCCGAGAGGGGGGAAGAGACCCAGTACTTC.